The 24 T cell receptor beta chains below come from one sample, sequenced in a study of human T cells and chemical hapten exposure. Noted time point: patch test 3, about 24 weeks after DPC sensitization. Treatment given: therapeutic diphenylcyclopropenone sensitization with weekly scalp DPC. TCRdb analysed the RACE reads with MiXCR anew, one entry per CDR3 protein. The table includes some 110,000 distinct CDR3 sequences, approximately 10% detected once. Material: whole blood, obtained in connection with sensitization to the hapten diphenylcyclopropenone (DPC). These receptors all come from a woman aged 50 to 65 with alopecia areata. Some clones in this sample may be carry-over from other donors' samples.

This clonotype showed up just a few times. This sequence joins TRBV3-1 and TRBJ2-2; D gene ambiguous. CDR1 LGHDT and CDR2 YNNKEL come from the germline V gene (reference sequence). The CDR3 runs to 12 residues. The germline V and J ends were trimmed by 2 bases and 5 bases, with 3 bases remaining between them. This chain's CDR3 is CASSQWTGELFF. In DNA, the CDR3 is TGTGCCAGCAGCCAATGGACCGGGGAGCTGTTTTTT. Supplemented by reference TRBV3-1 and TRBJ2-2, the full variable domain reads DTAVSQTPKYLVTQMGNDKSIKCEQNLGHDTMYWYKQDSKKFLKIMFSYNNKELIINETVPNRFSPKSPDKAHLNLHINSLELGDSAVYFCASSQWTGELFFGEGSRLTVL.

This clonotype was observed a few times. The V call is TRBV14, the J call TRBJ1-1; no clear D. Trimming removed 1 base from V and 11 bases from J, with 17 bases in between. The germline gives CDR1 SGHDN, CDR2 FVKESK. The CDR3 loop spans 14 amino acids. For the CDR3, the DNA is TGTGCCAGCAGCCAAGTAGCAATGCCGCTCAGGGCTTTCTTT. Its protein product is CASSQVAMPLRAFF.

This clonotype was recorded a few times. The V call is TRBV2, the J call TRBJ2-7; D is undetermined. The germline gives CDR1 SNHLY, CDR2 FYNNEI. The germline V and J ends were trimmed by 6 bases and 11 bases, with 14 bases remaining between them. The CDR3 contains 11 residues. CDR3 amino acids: CASSEKTSEYF. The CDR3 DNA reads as TGTGCCAGCAGCGAGAAGACCTCTGAGTACTTC. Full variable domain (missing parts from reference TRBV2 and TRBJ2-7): EPEVTQTPSHQVTQMGQEVILRCVPISNHLYFYWYRQILGQKVEFLVSFYNNEISEKSEIFDDQFSVERPDGSNFTLKIRSTKLEDSAMYFCASSEKTSEYFGPGTRLTVT.

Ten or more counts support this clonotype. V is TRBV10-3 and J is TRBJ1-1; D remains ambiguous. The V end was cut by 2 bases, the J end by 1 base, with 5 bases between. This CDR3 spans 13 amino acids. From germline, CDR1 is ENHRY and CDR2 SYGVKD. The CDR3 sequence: CAISEARNTEAFF. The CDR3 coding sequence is TGTGCCATCAGTGAGGCCAGGAACACTGAAGCTTTCTTT.

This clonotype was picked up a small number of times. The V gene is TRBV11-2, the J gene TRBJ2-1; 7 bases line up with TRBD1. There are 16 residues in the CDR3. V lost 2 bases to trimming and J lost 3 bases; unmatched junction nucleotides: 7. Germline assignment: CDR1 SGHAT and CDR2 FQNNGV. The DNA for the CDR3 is TGTGCCAGCAGCTTACGGTGGACAGGAGACTACAATGAGCAGTTCTTC. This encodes CASSLRWTGDYNEQFF. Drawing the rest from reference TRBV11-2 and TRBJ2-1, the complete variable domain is EAGVAQSPRYKIIEKRQSVAFWCNPISGHATLYWYQQILGQGPKLLIQFQNNGVVDDSQLPKDRFSAERLKGVDSTLKIQPAKLEDSAVYLCASSLRWTGDYNEQFFGPGTRLTVL.

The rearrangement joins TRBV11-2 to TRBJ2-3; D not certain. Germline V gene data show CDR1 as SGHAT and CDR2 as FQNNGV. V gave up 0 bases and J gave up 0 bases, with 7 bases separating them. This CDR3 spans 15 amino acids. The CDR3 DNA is TGTGCCAGCAGCTTAGATAGTGGGAGCACAGATACGCAGTATTTT. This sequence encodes CASSLDSGSTDTQYF.

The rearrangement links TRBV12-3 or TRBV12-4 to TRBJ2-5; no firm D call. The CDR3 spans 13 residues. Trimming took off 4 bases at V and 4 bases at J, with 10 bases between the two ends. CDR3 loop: CASSSLRGETQYF. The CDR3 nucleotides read TGTGCCAGCAGTTCCCTCCGTGGAGAGACCCAGTACTTC.

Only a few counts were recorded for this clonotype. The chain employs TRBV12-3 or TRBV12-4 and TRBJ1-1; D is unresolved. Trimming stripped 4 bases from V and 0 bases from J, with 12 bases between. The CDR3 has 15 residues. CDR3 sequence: CASSSPAGMNTEAFF. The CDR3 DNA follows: TGTGCCAGCAGTTCCCCCGCAGGCATGAACACTGAAGCTTTCTTT.

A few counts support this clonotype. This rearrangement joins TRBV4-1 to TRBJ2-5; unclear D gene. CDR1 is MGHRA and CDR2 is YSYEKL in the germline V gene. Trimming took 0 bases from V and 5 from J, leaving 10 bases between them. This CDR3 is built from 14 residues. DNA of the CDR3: TGCGCCAGCAGCCAAGAACGGTGGCGGGAGACCCAGTACTTC. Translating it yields CASSQERWRETQYF.

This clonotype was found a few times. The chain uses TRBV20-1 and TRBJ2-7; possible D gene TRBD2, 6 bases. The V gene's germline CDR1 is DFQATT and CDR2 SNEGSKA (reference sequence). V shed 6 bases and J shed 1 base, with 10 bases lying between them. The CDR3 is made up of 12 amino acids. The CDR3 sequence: CSARDLSYEQYF. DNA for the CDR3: TGCAGTGCCCGGGACTTGTCCTACGAGCAGTACTTC.

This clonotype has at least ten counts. The DNA of the CDR3 is TGCGCCAGCAGCCAAGAAGGGACGTCTGGAGAGACCCAGTACTTC. Translated, it gives CASSQEGTSGETQYF. The chain employs TRBV4-3 and TRBJ2-5, with D perhaps given as TRBD1 or TRBD2 (5 bases each). Trimming took 0 bases from V and 4 from J, leaving 12 bases between them. From germline, CDR1 is LGHNA and CDR2 YSLEER. This CDR3 region has 15 residues.

The CDR3 nucleotides are TGTGCCAGCTCACCAAACAACCACACTGAAGCTTTCTTT. Translating it yields CASSPNNHTEAFF. This chain connects TRBV18 to TRBJ1-1, with no clear D. The CDR3 is 13 residues long. In germline, CDR1 is KGHSH, CDR2 LQKENI. The V end lost 2 bases, the J end lost 3 bases, and 7 bases lay between the germline ends.

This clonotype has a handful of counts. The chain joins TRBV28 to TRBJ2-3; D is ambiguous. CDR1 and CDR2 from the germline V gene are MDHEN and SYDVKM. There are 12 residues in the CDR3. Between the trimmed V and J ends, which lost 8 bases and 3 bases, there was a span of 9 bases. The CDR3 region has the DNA TGTGCCAGCTGCACCCGGACAGATACGCAGTATTTT. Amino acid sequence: CASCTRTDTQYF. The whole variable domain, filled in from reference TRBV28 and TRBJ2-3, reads DVKVTQSSRYLVKRTGEKVFLECVQDMDHENMFWYRQDPGLGLRLIYFSYDVKMKEKGDIPEGYSVSREKKERFSLILESASTNQTSMYLCASCTRTDTQYFGPGTRLTVL.

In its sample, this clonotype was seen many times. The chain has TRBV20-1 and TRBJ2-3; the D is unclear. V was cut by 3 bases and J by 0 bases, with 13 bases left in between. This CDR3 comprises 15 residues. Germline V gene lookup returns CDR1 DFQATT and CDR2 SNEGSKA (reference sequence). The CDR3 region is CSASDPRISTDTQYF. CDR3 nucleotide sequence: TGCAGTGCTAGTGACCCCAGGATTAGCACAGATACGCAGTATTTT.

The CDR3 coding sequence is TGTGCCAGCAGCAAAGCGTGTCCCGTATTTAGGGGCCAGTACTTC. Amino acid sequence: CASSKACPVFRGQYF. The chain has TRBV21-1 and TRBJ2-7; TRBD1, the table's D call, was not compared with the DNA. TRBV21-1 is an annotated pseudogene. The CDR3 has 15 residues.

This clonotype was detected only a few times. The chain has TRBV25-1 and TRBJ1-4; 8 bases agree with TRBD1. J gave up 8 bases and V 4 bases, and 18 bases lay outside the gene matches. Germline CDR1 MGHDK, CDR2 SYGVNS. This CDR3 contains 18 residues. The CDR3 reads CASSGRDRKGWRGEKLFF. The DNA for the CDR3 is TGTGCCAGCAGTGGTCGGGACAGGAAGGGGTGGAGAGGAGAAAAACTGTTTTTT.

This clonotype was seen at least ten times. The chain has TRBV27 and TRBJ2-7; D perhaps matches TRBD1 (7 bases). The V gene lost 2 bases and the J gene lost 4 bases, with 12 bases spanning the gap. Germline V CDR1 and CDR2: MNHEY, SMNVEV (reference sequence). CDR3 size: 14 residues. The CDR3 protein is CASSLSRGTYEQYF. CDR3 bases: TGTGCCAGCAGTTTAAGCAGGGGGACTTACGAGCAGTACTTC.

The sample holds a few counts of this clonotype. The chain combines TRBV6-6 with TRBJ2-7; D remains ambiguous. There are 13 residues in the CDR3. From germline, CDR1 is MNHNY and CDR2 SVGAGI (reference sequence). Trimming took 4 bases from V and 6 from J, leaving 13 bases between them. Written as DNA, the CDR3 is TGTGCCAGCAGTTCCCTCCCGACCGGCGAGCAGTACTTC. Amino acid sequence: CASSSLPTGEQYF.

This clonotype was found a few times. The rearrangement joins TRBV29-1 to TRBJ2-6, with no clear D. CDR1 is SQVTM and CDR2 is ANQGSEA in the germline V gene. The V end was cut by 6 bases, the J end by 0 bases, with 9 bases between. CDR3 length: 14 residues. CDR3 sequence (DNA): TGCAGCGTCGTTGTATACTCTGGGGCCAACGTCCTGACTTTC. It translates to CSVVVYSGANVLTF.

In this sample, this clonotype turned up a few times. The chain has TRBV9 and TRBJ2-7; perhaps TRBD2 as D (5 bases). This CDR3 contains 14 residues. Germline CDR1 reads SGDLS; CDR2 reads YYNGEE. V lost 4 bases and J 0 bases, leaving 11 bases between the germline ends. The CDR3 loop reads CASSPPGFSYEQYF. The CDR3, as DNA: TGTGCCAGCAGCCCTCCGGGATTCTCCTACGAGCAGTACTTC.

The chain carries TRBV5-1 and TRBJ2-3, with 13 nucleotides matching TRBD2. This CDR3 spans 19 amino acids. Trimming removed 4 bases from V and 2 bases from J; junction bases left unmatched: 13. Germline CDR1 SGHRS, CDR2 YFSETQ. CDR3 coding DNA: TGCGCCAGCAGCACGGGACTAGCGGGATCCCCTCTCAACACAGATACGCAGTATTTT. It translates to CASSTGLAGSPLNTDTQYF.

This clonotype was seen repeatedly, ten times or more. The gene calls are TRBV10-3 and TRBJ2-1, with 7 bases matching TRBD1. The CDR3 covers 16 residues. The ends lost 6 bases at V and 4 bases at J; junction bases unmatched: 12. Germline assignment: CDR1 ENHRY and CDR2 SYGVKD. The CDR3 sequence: CAIRRNRDSQYNEQFF. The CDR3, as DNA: TGTGCCATCAGAAGAAACCGGGACAGCCAATACAATGAGCAGTTCTTC.

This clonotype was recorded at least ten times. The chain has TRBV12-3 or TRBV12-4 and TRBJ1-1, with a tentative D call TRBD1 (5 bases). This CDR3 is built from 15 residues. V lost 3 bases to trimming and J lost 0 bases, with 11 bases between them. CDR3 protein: CASSFLGTVNTEAFF. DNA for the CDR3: TGTGCCAGCAGTTTCCTTGGGACGGTGAACACTGAAGCTTTCTTT.

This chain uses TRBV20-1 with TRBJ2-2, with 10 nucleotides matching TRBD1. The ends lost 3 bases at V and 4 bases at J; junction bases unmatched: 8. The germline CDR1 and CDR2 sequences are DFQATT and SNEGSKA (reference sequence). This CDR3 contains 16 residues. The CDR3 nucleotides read TGCAGTGCTAGTATATCGGGACAGGGGTGCACCGGGGAGCTGTTTTTT. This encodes CSASISGQGCTGELFF.